Shown below are 9 T cell receptor beta chains from a single sample sequenced in a study of naive and memory T cell subsets. Study-level findings and limits: A few larger clonotypes appeared in naive repertoires, especially CD8, possibly memory cells re-expressing CD45RA.

An equimolar mix of two oligonucleotides served as the beta constant-region primer for TRBC1 and TRBC2. Nested alpha and beta constant-region primers with the SP2 primer drove four PCR rounds on ligated cDNA. TCRdb analysed the UMI-ligation and nested PCR reads with MiXCR anew, one entry per CDR3 protein. This repertoire shows roughly 150,000 distinct CDR3 sequences, 22% found once; its top ten account for over 0.09%. For these receptors, no antigen is known. The sample was naive CD4+ T cells from blood. All receptors come from a human donor in good health.

The chain has TRBV6-5 and TRBJ2-5; possibly TRBD1 for D (5 bases). CDR1 and CDR2 from the germline V gene are MNHEY and SVGAGI. This CDR3 contains 16 residues. V was pared by 6 bases and J by 1 base, with 18 bases between. In nucleotides, the CDR3 is TGTGCCAGCAGAAAGACAGCTCCCATGTCCCAAGAGACCCAGTACTTC. This translates into CASRKTAPMSQETQYF.

Many counts were recorded for this clonotype. This chain joins TRBV30 and TRBJ2-6, with 9 bases aligning to TRBD2. After removal of 0 bases from V and 0 bases from J, the junction contained 15 bases not matched to a gene. The germline V gene encodes CDR1 GTSNPN and CDR2 SVGIG (reference sequence). This CDR3 comprises 21 residues. CDR3 coding DNA: TGTGCCTGGAGTGTACTAAATTTTGGCCTAGCGGGAATCTCTGGGGCCAACGTCCTGACTTTC. Translated, it gives CAWSVLNFGLAGISGANVLTF.

This clonotype has ten or more counts. The J gene is TRBJ2-5, the V gene TRBV12-3 or TRBV12-4, with a possible D match to TRBD1 (6 bases). V dropped 6 bases and J dropped 0 bases, with 14 bases sitting between them. The CDR3 loop spans 15 amino acids. As DNA, the CDR3 is TGTGCCAGCAGACCCAGGGGCCTGTACCAAGAGACCCAGTACTTC. Protein product: CASRPRGLYQETQYF.

J is TRBJ2-7 and V is TRBV18; tentatively, D is TRBD1 or TRBD2 (6 bases each). Between the trimmed V and J ends, which lost 3 bases and 3 bases, there was a span of 15 bases. This CDR3 contains 15 residues. Germline V gene sequence: CDR1 KGHSH, CDR2 LQKENI. The CDR3 nucleotides read TGTGCCAGCTCACCCCTGGGTGGAGGGGGCTACGAGCAGTACTTC. It yields the protein CASSPLGGGGYEQYF.

V usage is TRBV6-5 and J usage is TRBJ1-2; no firm D call. The CDR3 totals 16 residues. The germline CDR1 and CDR2 sequences are MNHEY and SVGAGI. Trimming took off 0 bases at V and 4 bases at J, with 15 bases between the two ends. This chain's CDR3 is CASSYSPGRSLYGYTF. The CDR3 nucleotides read TGTGCCAGCAGTTACTCCCCCGGACGTTCGCTCTATGGCTACACCTTC.

The V call is TRBV12-3 or TRBV12-4, the J call TRBJ2-2, with a weak D call TRBD2 (7 bases). The germline V and J ends were trimmed by 4 bases and 5 bases, with 17 bases remaining between them. The CDR3 contains 16 residues. The CDR3 coding sequence is TGTGCCAGCAGTTGGGTGGGGGGGACAAAAACCGGGGAGCTGTTTTTT. Residues: CASSWVGGTKTGELFF.

The chain links TRBV27 to TRBJ1-5; D uncertain. V lost 8 bases, J lost 4 bases, and 9 bases lay in between. Germline values: CDR1 MNHEY, CDR2 SMNVEV (reference sequence). CDR3 length equals 12 residues. The CDR3 region is CASGRENQPQHF. The CDR3 region has the DNA TGTGCCAGCGGCCGGGAGAATCAGCCCCAGCATTTT.

This chain links TRBV5-4 with TRBJ2-1, with D maybe TRBD2 (5 bases). The ends were cut back, 4 bases at V and 0 bases at J, with 8 bases in the middle. Germline V CDR1 and CDR2: SGHNT, YYREEE (reference sequence). CDR3 length equals 14 residues. CDR3 sequence (DNA): TGTGCCAGCAGCCCGGAGGCCTCCTACAATGAGCAGTTCTTC. It specifies CASSPEASYNEQFF. The whole variable domain, remainder taken from reference TRBV5-4 and TRBJ2-1, is ETGVTQSPTHLIKTRGQQVTLRCSSQSGHNTVSWYQQALGQGPQFIFQYYREEENGRGNFPPRFSGLQFPNYSSELNVNALELDDSALYLCASSPEASYNEQFFGPGTRLTVL.

This clonotype was detected a few times. The chain combines TRBV28 with TRBJ2-2; D unclear. Germline V gene data show CDR1 as MDHEN and CDR2 as SYDVKM. V lost 5 bases to trimming and J lost 4 bases, with 14 bases between them. CDR3 length equals 15 residues. The CDR3 protein is CASSPPHYGTGELFF. CDR3 DNA sequence: TGTGCCAGCAGTCCACCCCATTATGGCACCGGGGAGCTGTTTTTT.